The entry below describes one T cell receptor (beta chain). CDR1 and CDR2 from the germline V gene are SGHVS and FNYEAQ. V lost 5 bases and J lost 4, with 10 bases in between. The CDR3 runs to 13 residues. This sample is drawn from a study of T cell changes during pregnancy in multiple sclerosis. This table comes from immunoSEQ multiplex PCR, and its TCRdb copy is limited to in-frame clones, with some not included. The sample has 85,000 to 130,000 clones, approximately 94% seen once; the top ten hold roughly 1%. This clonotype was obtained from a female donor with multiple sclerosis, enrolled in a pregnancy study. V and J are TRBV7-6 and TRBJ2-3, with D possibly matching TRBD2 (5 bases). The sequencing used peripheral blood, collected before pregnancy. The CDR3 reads CASSPGLADTQYF. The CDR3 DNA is TGTGCCAGCAGCCCGGGGTTGGCAGATACGCAGTATTTT. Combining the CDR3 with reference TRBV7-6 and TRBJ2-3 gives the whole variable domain GAGVSQSPRYKVTKRGQDVALRCDPISGHVSLYWYRQALGQGPEFLTYFNYEAQQDKSGLPNDRFSAERPEGSISTLTIQRTEQRDSAMYRCASSPGLADTQYFGPGTRLTVL.